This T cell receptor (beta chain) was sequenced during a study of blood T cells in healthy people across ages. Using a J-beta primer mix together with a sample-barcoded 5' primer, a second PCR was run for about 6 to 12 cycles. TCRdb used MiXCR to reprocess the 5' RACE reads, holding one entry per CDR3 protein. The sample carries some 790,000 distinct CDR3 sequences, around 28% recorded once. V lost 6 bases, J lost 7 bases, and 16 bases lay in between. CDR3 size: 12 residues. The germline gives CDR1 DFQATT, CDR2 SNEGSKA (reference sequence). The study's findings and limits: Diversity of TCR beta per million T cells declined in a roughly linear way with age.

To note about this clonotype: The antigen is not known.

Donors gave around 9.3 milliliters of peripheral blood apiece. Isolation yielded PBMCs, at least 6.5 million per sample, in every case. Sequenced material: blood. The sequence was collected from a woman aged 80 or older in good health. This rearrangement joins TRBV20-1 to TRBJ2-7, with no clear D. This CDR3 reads CSATGSYKEQYF. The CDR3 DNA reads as TGCAGTGCAACTGGGTCCTACAAGGAGCAGTACTTC.